The entry that follows covers one TCR beta chain sequence. This specimen comes from a study of low-dose radiotherapy and immunotherapy resistance in tumors. TRAV- and TRBV-specific primers primed first-strand cDNA, covering alpha and beta chains. TCRs were put through 15 to 25 PCR cycles of amplification with Phusion. A constant-region primer and the V-primer adapter served as the primer pair. TCRdb passed the reads through MiXCR, listing each CDR3 protein once. This table holds about 39,000 distinct CDR3 sequences, around 20% found once. As for time point: after trial treatment. Regarding treatment: LDRT plus nivolumab, ipilimumab, low-dose cyclophosphamide and aspirin (RACIN trial). Every donor was treated with nivolumab, ipilimumab, aspirin, low-dose cyclophosphamide and also low-dose radiotherapy. Trimming removed 1 base from V and 0 bases from J, with 14 bases in between. Looked up from germline, CDR1 is SGHNT and CDR2 is YYREEE (reference sequence). The CDR3 covers 18 residues.

Specimen: PBMCs, collected after low-dose radiotherapy plus immunotherapy. The V and J genes are TRBV5-4 and TRBJ2-6, with D possibly being TRBD2 (6 bases). This sequence originates from a female donor with ovarian cancer. The CDR3 region is CASSLTLGGTSGANVLTF. The CDR3 DNA sequence: TGTGCCAGCAGCTTGACCCTGGGGGGTACCTCTGGGGCCAACGTCCTGACTTTC.